The rows below give T cell receptor beta chains drawn from one sample of a study of T cell responses to AZD1222 COVID-19 vaccine. TCRdb's copy holds only in-frame clones and misses some; the assay was immunoSEQ multiplex PCR. The sample carries approximately 56,000 clones, approximately 83% recorded once. This specimen consisted of peripheral blood, obtained on day 0 of AZD1222 vaccination. The receptor set was obtained from an adult in good health. Each CDR3 is given with its conserved first and last residue. A D gene is named only where the DNA matches it firmly. Clone size is not always given. Where it is, it says once, few, many or a class for expanded clones.

clone size: -
V gene: TRBV15
D gene: -
J gene: TRBJ2-6
CDR3 protein: CATSKDSSGANVLTF
CDR3 DNA: TGTGCCACCAGCAAAGACAGCTCTGGGGCCAACGTCCTGACTTTC

clone size: -
V gene: TRBV28
D gene: -
J gene: TRBJ1-6
CDR3 protein: CASSFPLSYNSPLHF
CDR3 DNA: TGTGCCAGCAGTTTCCCCCTCTCCTATAATTCACCCCTCCACTTT

clone size: -
V gene: TRBV7-2
D gene: TRBD2
J gene: TRBJ2-4
CDR3 protein: CASSPGTSGRGNIQYF
CDR3 DNA: TGTGCCAGCAGCCCGGGGACTAGCGGAAGAGGAAACATTCAGTACTTC

clone size: -
V gene: TRBV28
D gene: -
J gene: TRBJ2-2
CDR3 protein: CATLSGTENTGELFF
CDR3 DNA: TGTGCCACTCTATCCGGGACGGAGAACACCGGGGAGCTGTTTTTT

clone size: -
V gene: TRBV5-1
D gene: -
J gene: TRBJ2-6
CDR3 protein: CASSPKWGGGGANVLTF
CDR3 DNA: TGCGCCAGCAGCCCGAAATGGGGAGGCGGTGGGGCCAACGTCCTGACTTTC

clone size: -
V gene: TRBV3-1/TRBV3-2
D gene: TRBD1
J gene: TRBJ2-1
CDR3 protein: CASRLGTGATGNEQFF
CDR3 DNA: TGTGCCAGCAGACTAGGGACAGGGGCTACAGGCAATGAGCAGTTCTTC

clone size: -
V gene: TRBV2
D gene: -
J gene: TRBJ2-6
CDR3 protein: CASSGRQLSISGANVLTF
CDR3 DNA: TGTGCCAGCAGCGGAAGACAGTTATCGATCTCTGGGGCCAACGTCCTGACTTTC

clone size: once
V gene: TRBV18
D gene: -
J gene: TRBJ1-2
CDR3 protein: CASSPPQRDGYTF
CDR3 DNA: TGTGCCAGCTCACCACCCCAGCGGGATGGCTACACCTTC

clone size: few
V gene: TRBV6-5
D gene: TRBD1
J gene: TRBJ1-1
CDR3 protein: CASSIRQGDTEAFF
CDR3 DNA: TGTGCCAGCAGTATCCGACAGGGCGACACTGAAGCTTTCTTT

clone size: -
V gene: TRBV30
D gene: -
J gene: TRBJ1-1
CDR3 protein: CAWSPGGRAFF
CDR3 DNA: TGTGCCTGGAGTCCCGGCGGGCGAGCTTTCTTT

clone size: -
V gene: TRBV2
D gene: TRBD1
J gene: TRBJ1-2
CDR3 protein: CASSESGTGGDYGYTF
CDR3 DNA: TGTGCCAGCAGCGAATCCGGGACAGGGGGCGACTATGGCTACACCTTC

clone size: -
V gene: TRBV3-1/TRBV3-2
D gene: TRBD2
J gene: TRBJ2-1
CDR3 protein: CASSPEMGTSGGTEQFF
CDR3 DNA: TGTGCCAGCAGCCCAGAAATGGGGACTAGCGGGGGTACTGAGCAGTTCTTC

clone size: -
V gene: TRBV9
D gene: TRBD2
J gene: TRBJ2-7
CDR3 protein: CASSAGLAGLYEQYF
CDR3 DNA: TGTGCCAGCAGCGCCGGACTAGCGGGGCTCTACGAGCAGTACTTC

clone size: -
V gene: TRBV9
D gene: -
J gene: TRBJ1-2
CDR3 protein: CASSPYDILGYGYTF
CDR3 DNA: TGTGCCAGCAGCCCTTATGACATTTTGGGGTATGGCTACACCTTC

clone size: -
V gene: TRBV21-1
D gene: -
J gene: TRBJ2-7
CDR3 protein: CARLRAGGFYEQYF
CDR3 DNA: TGTGCCAGGCTGCGGGCGGGGGGGTTCTACGAGCAGTACTTC

clone size: -
V gene: TRBV19
D gene: TRBD1
J gene: TRBJ1-5
CDR3 protein: CASSIETPRTGFHQPQHF
CDR3 DNA: TGTGCCAGTAGTATAGAAACCCCGCGGACAGGGTTCCATCAGCCCCAGCATTTT

clone size: -
V gene: TRBV15
D gene: -
J gene: TRBJ1-1
CDR3 protein: CATSRATGLNTEAFF
CDR3 DNA: TGTGCCACCAGCAGAGCGACAGGATTGAACACTGAAGCTTTCTTT